Listed here are 17 T cell receptor beta chains from one sample, sequenced in a study of T cell repertoires in aging, cancer and after chemotherapy. Amplification of TCR beta used genomic DNA extracted from peripheral blood. Rearranged V-D-J TRB sequences were amplified with a mixed TRB-A/B primer pool. TCRdb called the multiplex PCR reads again in MiXCR, with one record for every CDR3 protein. The repertoire holds about 1,800 distinct CDR3 sequences, with roughly a third as singletons. Sequencing used blood. These receptors originate from a human donor with a solid tumor.

The sample holds a few counts of this clonotype. This chain joins TRBV5-1 and TRBJ1-4; possibly TRBD1 for D (6 bases). The germline V gene encodes CDR1 SGHRS and CDR2 YFSETQ. V lost 4 bases and J 0 bases, leaving 10 bases between the germline ends. The CDR3 runs 15 residues. The CDR3 sequence is CASSRDTATNEKLFF. The CDR3 bases are TGCGCCAGCAGCAGGGACACGGCAACTAATGAAAAACTGTTTTTT.

The chain employs TRBV6-5 and TRBJ2-2; TRBD1 matches at 8 bases. J gave up 4 bases and V 5 bases, and 9 bases lay outside the gene matches. Germline V lookup: CDR1 MNHEY, CDR2 SVGAGI. The CDR3 spans 16 residues. CDR3 nucleotide sequence: TGTGCCAGCAGTAGATACCAACAGGGGGGCACCGGGGAGCTGTTTTTT. Translated, it gives CASSRYQQGGTGELFF.

This clonotype was recorded a few times. The rearrangement joins TRBV4-3 to TRBJ2-3, with 9 bases aligning to TRBD1. With V trimmed by 4 bases and J by 0 bases, 5 bases remained unmatched. This CDR3 region has 16 residues. CDR1 is LGHNA, CDR2 YSLEER, per germline. The chain's CDR3 is CASSRQTGGSTDTQYF. The CDR3 coding sequence is TGCGCCAGCAGCCGACAAACAGGGGGCAGCACAGATACGCAGTATTTT.

The V and J genes are TRBV6-6 and TRBJ2-7, with D uncertain. The germline V gene encodes CDR1 MNHNY and CDR2 SVGAGI (reference sequence). The CDR3 runs to 13 residues. Trimming took off 10 bases at V and 5 bases at J, with 18 bases between the two ends. The CDR3 sequence: CATRSGQVHEQYF. The CDR3 DNA sequence: TGTGCCACCCGGTCCGGTCAGGTCCACGAGCAGTACTTC.

This clonotype rates as large. The DNA for the CDR3 is TGTGCCAGCAGTGCTACCGGGACTAGCGTGTTTGCCGAGCAGTACTTC. Its protein is CASSATGTSVFAEQYF. This chain connects TRBV6-5 to TRBJ2-7, with TRBD2 matching 10 bases. Germline CDR1 and CDR2: MNHEY and SVGAGI. This CDR3 comprises 16 residues. The V and J ends lost 5 bases and 6 bases, in that order; junction bases with no gene match: 13.

V gene TRBV6-2 or TRBV6-3 combines with J gene TRBJ2-6, with 7 bases fitting TRBD1. The length of the CDR3 is 16 residues. CDR1 MNHEY and CDR2 SVGEGT come from the germline V gene. After removal of 4 bases from V and 1 base from J, the junction contained 4 bases not matched to a gene. The CDR3 spells CASSWDRESGANVLTF. In DNA, the CDR3 is TGTGCCAGCAGTTGGGACAGAGAATCTGGGGCCAACGTCCTGACTTTC.

V is TRBV12-3 or TRBV12-4 and J is TRBJ2-3; D gene unclear. Trimming shortened V by 3 bases and J by 6 bases, and 7 bases separated the two germline ends. The CDR3 runs to 12 residues. CDR3 amino acids: CASSLKADTQYF. The CDR3 coding sequence is TGTGCCAGCAGTTTGAAGGCGGATACGCAGTATTTT.

This clonotype was detected only a few times. This sequence joins TRBV6-5 and TRBJ1-1; no definite D call. CDR3 size: 13 residues. V was clipped by 6 bases and J by 2 bases, with 10 bases between them. Looked up from germline, CDR1 is MNHEY and CDR2 is SVGAGI. The CDR3: CASSLNRNTEAFF. The CDR3 coding sequence is TGTGCCAGCAGCCTCAATAGAAACACTGAAGCTTTCTTT.

This chain uses TRBV24-1 with TRBJ1-2; 7 nucleotides line up with TRBD1. The ends lost 5 bases at V and 3 bases at J; junction bases unmatched: 8. This CDR3 spans 15 amino acids. The germline CDR1 and CDR2 sequences are KGHDR and SFDVKD. CDR3 sequence (DNA): TGTGCCACCAGTGCCCCTTCGACAGGGCACTATGGCTACACCTTC. It is translated as CATSAPSTGHYGYTF.

This clonotype has just a few counts. The chain joins TRBV27 to TRBJ2-7; 14 bases agree with TRBD2. The length of the CDR3 is 15 residues. Germline loops: CDR1 MNHEY, CDR2 SMNVEV (reference sequence). J gave up 2 bases and V 5 bases, and 2 bases lay outside the gene matches. For the CDR3, the DNA is TGTGCCAGCAGTCTGGGACTAGCGGGAGCCTACGAGCAGTACTTC. Its protein is CASSLGLAGAYEQYF.

The chain combines TRBV7-6 with TRBJ2-7; 7 positions agree with TRBD1. This CDR3 contains 13 residues. Germline CDR1 reads SGHVS; CDR2 reads FNYEAQ. Trimming took 5 bases from V and 3 from J; bases not matched to a gene: 4. CDR3 bases: TGTGCCAGCAGCCCGGGACAGAACTACGAGCAGTACTTC. This gives the protein CASSPGQNYEQYF.

In its sample, this clonotype is large. V is TRBV6-5 and J is TRBJ1-2; D is possibly TRBD1 (6 bases). Trimming pared 10 bases from V and 7 bases from J, leaving 16 bases between. The length of the CDR3 is 12 residues. Germline V gene sequence: CDR1 MNHEY, CDR2 SVGAGI. CDR3 protein: CATTNRDGGYTF. The CDR3 nucleotides are TGTGCCACTACTAACAGGGACGGTGGCTACACCTTC.

The chain has TRBV6-1 and TRBJ2-3; no clear D gene. The germline V gene encodes CDR1 MNHNS and CDR2 SASEGT. The ends were cut back, 3 bases at V and 5 bases at J, with 6 bases in the middle. The CDR3 is 12 amino acids. CDR3 nucleotide sequence: TGTGCCAGCAGTGATCCCCAAGATACGCAGTATTTT. Its translation is CASSDPQDTQYF.

The chain has TRBV5-5 and TRBJ2-7; weak D call: TRBD2 (6 bases). The CDR3 has 14 residues. V shed 2 bases and J shed 3 bases, with 12 bases lying between them. Per the germline V gene, CDR1 is SGHKS and CDR2 is YYEKEE (reference sequence). The CDR3 nucleotides are TGTGCCAGCAGCTTACGGACTATTATCTACGAGCAGTACTTC. It is translated as CASSLRTIIYEQYF.

CDR3 in DNA: TGCAGTGCTAGAGATCGAACTAGCGGGTCGAACACCGGGGAGCTGTTTTTT. It codes for CSARDRTSGSNTGELFF. The chain recombines TRBV20-1 with TRBJ2-2; 9 bases line up with TRBD2. The CDR3 contains 17 residues. V gave up 0 bases and J gave up 0 bases; unmatched junction bases: 5. Germline V gene data show CDR1 as DFQATT and CDR2 as SNEGSKA (reference sequence).

This clonotype is classed as large. V and J are TRBV6-6 and TRBJ1-5; D is undetermined. Germline values: CDR1 MNHNY, CDR2 SVGAGI (reference sequence). The V end lost 8 bases, the J end lost 0 bases, and 11 bases lay between the germline ends. The CDR3 has 14 amino acids. The CDR3 is CASLEGLSNQPQHF. CDR3 bases: TGTGCCAGCCTTGAGGGTCTTAGCAATCAGCCCCAGCATTTT.

A word on this clonotype: The junction differs from germline at one of its ends, possibly a read error. The genes are TRBV4-2 and TRBJ2-7; D may be TRBD1 (6 bases). The CDR3 has 17 residues. Germline V gene sequence: CDR1 LGHNA, CDR2 YNFKEQ. CDR3 amino acids: CASSQEGGRSLGYEQYF. In DNA, the CDR3 is TGCGCCAGCAGCCAAGAAGGGGGACGCAGCCTAGGGTACGAGCAGTACTTC.